The T cell receptor beta chain under discussion was sequenced for a study of blood T cell repertoires in COVID-19. Trimming left V 5 bases short and J 4 bases short, with 9 bases between. The CDR3 is made up of 13 amino acids. Germline assignment: CDR1 MNHEY and CDR2 SVGEGT. Clones were sequenced by immunoSEQ multiplex PCR, and TCRdb holds only the in-frame ones, with some missing. The data show thousands of clones, 80% to 90% seen once. The chain has TRBV6-2 or TRBV6-3 and TRBJ1-5; D is undetermined. Material: peripheral blood. The clonotype comes from an elderly man with active COVID-19. CDR3: CASSQDVNQPQHF. Written as DNA, the CDR3 is TGTGCCAGCAGTCAGGATGTGAATCAGCCCCAGCATTTT.